This T cell receptor (beta chain) was found in a study of human T cells and chemical hapten exposure. Findings and limits, study-wide: Expanded TCRs clustered into significantly more large CDR3 similarity groups than controls, the analysis revealed.

This clonotype was seen only a few times. Its antigen remains unknown. Documented time point: pre-sensitization, week 0. Treatment specified: therapeutic diphenylcyclopropenone sensitization with weekly scalp DPC. CDR1 is MNHEY, CDR2 SVGEGT, per germline. The J segment lost 3 bases and the V segment lost 7 bases, leaving 9 bases of the junction unmatched. The CDR3 spans 15 residues. The study's library attached unique molecular identifiers to single cDNA molecules. In the authors' methods: Sample-level TCR yields exhibited a median of 95,638, with a range of roughly 20,000 to 690,600. TCRdb independently ran MiXCR on the RACE reads; one entry per CDR3 protein. The V and J calls come from TCRdb's annotation, not from the publication. The sample lists about 250,000 distinct CDR3 sequences, 7.5% to 8% occurring once.

The chain links TRBV6-2 or TRBV6-3 to TRBJ2-7, with 10 bases aligning to TRBD1. The source of this sequence is a man in his late teens or twenties with alopecia areata. Some clones in this sample may be carry-over from other donors' samples. The starting material was whole blood, obtained in connection with sensitization to the hapten diphenylcyclopropenone (DPC). The DNA for the CDR3 is TGTGCCAGCACCGACGGACAGGGGGTAATCTACGAGCAGTACTTC. The encoded protein is CASTDGQGVIYEQYF.